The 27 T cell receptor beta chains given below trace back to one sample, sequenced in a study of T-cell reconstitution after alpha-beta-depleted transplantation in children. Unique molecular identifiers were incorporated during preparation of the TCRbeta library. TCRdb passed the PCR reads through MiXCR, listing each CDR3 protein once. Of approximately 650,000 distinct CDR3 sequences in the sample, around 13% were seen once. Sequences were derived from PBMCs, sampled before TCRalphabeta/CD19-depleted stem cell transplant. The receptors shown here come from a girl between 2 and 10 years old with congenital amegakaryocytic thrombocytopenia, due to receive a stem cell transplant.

The CDR3 protein is CASSALSPPDTQYF. CDR3 bases: TGTGCCAGCAGTGCACTTTCCCCCCCGGATACGCAGTATTTT. The V call is TRBV12-3 or TRBV12-4, the J call TRBJ2-3, with no clear D. CDR3 length: 14 residues. V lost 5 bases to trimming and J lost 6 bases, with 15 bases between them.

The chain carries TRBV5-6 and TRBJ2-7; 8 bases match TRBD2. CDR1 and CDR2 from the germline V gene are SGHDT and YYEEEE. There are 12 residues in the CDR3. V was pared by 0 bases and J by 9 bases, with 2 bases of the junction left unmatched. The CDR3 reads CASSLGSGRQYF. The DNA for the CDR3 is TGTGCCAGCAGCTTGGGAAGCGGGAGGCAGTACTTC.

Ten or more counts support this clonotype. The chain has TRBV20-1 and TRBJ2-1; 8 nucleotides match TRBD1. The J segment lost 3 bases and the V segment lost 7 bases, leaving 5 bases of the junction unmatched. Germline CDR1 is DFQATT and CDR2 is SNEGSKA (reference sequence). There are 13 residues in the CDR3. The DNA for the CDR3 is TGCAGTGGGACGGACAGGGACTACAATGAGCAGTTCTTC. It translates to CSGTDRDYNEQFF.

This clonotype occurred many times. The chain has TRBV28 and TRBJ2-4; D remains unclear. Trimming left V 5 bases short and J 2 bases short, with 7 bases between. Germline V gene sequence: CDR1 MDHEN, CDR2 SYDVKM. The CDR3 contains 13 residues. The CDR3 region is CASSVVTKNIQYF. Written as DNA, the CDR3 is TGTGCCAGCAGTGTGGTTACCAAAAACATTCAGTACTTC. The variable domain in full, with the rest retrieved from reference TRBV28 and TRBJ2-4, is DVKVTQSSRYLVKRTGEKVFLECVQDMDHENMFWYRQDPGLGLRLIYFSYDVKMKEKGDIPEGYSVSREKKERFSLILESASTNQTSMYLCASSVVTKNIQYFGAGTRLSVL.

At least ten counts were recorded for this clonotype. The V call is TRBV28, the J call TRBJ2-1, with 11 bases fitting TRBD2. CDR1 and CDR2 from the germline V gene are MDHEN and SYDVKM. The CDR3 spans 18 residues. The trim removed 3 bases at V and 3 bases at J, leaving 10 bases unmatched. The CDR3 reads CASSLGPRTSGYYNEQFF. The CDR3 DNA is TGTGCCAGCAGTTTGGGCCCTCGGACTAGCGGGTACTACAATGAGCAGTTCTTC.

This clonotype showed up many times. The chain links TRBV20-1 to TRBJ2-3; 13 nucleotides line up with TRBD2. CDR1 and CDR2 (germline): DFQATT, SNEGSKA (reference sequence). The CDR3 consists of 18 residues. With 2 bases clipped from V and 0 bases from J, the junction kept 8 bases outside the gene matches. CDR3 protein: CSARKSSGLAGSTDTQYF. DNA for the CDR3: TGCAGTGCTAGAAAGTCCTCGGGACTAGCGGGAAGCACAGATACGCAGTATTTT.

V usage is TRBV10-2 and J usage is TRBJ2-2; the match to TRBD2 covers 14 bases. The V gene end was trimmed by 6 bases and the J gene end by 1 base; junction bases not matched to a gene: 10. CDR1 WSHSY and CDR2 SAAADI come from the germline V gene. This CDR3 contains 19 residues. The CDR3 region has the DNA TGCGCCAGCAGACCAGGGAAGACTAGCGGGAGGGGGAACACCGGGGAGCTGTTTTTT. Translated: CASRPGKTSGRGNTGELFF.

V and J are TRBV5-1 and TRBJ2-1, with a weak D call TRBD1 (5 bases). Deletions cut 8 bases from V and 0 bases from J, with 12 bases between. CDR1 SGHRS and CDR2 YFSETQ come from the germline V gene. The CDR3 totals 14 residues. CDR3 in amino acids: CASTGISSYNEQFF. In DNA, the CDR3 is TGCGCCAGTACAGGTATAAGCTCCTACAATGAGCAGTTCTTC.

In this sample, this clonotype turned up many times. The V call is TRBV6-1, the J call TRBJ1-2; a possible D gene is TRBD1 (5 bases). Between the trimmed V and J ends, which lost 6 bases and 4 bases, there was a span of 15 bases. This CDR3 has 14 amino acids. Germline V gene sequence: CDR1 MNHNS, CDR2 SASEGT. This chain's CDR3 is CASSWGPLSYGYTF. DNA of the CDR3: TGTGCCAGCAGCTGGGGACCGCTAAGCTATGGCTACACCTTC.

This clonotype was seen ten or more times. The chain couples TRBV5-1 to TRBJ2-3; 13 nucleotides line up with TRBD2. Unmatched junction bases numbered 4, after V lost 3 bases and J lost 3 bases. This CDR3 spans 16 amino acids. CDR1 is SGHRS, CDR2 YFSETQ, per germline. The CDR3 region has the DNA TGCGCCAGCAGCTCGGGACTAGCGGGACCTACAGATACGCAGTATTTT. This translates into CASSSGLAGPTDTQYF.

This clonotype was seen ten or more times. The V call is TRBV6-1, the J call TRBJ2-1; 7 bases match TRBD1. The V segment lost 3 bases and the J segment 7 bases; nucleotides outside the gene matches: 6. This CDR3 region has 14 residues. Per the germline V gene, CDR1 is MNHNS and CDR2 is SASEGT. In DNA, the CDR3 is TGTGCCAGCAGTGAGTCGACAGGGATTAATGAGCAGTTCTTC. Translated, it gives CASSESTGINEQFF.

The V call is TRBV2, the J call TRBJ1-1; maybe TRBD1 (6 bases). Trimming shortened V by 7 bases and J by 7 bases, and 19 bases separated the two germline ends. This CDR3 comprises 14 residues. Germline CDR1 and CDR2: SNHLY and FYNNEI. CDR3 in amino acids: CASTARTAWDEAFF. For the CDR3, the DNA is TGTGCCAGCACAGCGCGGACAGCCTGGGATGAAGCTTTCTTT.

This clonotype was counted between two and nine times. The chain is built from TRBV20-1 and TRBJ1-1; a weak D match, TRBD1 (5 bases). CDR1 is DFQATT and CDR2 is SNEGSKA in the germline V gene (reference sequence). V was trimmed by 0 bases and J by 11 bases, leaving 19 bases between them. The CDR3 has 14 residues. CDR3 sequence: CSARDQGGPIGAFF. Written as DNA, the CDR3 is TGCAGTGCTAGAGATCAGGGCGGGCCAATAGGGGCTTTCTTT.

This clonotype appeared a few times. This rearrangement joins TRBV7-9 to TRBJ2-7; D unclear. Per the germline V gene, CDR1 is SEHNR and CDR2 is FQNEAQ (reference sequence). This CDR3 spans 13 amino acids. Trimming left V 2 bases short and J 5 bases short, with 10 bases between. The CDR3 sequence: CASSLFPSDEQYF. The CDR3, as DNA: TGTGCCAGCAGCTTATTCCCCTCGGACGAGCAGTACTTC.

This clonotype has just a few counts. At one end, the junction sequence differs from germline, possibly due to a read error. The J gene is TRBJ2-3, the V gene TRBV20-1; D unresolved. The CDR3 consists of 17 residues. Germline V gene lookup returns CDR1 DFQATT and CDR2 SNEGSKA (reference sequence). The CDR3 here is CCADDGGETGSTDTQYF. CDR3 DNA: TGCTGTGCGGACGACGGCGGAGAAACCGGTAGCACAGATACGCAGTATTTT.

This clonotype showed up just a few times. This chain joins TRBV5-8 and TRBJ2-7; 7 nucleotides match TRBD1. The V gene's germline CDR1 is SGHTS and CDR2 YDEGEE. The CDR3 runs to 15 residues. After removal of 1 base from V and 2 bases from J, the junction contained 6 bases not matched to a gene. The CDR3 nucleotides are TGTGCCAGCAGCTTGCCCGGGACAGATCCCTACGAGCAGTACTTC. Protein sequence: CASSLPGTDPYEQYF.

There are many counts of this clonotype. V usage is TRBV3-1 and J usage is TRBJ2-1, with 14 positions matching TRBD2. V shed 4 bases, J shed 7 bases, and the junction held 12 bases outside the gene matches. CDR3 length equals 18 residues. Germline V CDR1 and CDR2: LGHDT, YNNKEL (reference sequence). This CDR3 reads CASSLGTSGRGPTNEQFF. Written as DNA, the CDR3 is TGTGCCAGCAGCCTCGGGACTAGCGGGAGAGGTCCTACAAATGAGCAGTTCTTC.

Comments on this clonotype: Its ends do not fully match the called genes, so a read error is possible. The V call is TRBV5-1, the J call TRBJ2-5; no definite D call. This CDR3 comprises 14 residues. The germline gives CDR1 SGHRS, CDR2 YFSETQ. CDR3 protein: CASSLVGIQETQYF. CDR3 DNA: TGTGCCAGCAGCTTAGTAGGTATTCAAGAGACCCAGTACTTC.

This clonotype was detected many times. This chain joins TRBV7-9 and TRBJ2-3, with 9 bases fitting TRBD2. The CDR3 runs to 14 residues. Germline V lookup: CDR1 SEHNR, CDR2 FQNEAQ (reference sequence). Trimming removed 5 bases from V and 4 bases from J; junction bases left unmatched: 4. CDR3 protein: CASSLLAGPDTQYF. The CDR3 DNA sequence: TGTGCCAGCAGCCTACTAGCGGGTCCAGATACGCAGTATTTT.

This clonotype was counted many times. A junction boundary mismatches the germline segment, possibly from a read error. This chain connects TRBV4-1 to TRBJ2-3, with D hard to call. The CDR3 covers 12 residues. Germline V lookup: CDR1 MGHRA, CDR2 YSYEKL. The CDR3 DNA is TGTGCCAGCAGCCAACTGACAGATACGCAGTATTTT. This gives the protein CASSQLTDTQYF.

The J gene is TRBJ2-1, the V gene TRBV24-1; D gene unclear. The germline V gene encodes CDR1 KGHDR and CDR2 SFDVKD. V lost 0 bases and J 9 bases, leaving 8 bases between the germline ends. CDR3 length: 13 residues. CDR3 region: CATSDLASGEQFF. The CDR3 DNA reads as TGTGCCACCAGTGATTTGGCCTCCGGTGAGCAGTTCTTC.

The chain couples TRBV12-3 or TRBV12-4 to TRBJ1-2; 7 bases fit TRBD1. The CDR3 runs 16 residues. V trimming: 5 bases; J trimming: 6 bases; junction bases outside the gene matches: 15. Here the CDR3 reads CASSPQGRAISNGYTF. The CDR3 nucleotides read TGTGCCAGCAGTCCACAGGGGCGGGCGATATCTAATGGCTACACCTTC.

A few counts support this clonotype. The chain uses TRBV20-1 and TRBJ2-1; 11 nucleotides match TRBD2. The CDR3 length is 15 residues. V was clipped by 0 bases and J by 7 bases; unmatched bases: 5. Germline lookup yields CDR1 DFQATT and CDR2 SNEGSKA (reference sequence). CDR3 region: CSARDTSGSTNEQFF. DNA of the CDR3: TGCAGTGCTAGAGATACTAGCGGGAGTACGAATGAGCAGTTCTTC.

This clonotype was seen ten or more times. The CDR3 region is CASRGGSRMAEQFF. The DNA of the CDR3 is TGTGCCAGCAGGGGAGGGTCAAGGATGGCTGAGCAGTTCTTC. V usage is TRBV5-5 and J usage is TRBJ2-1; 7 nucleotides line up with TRBD2. V lost 5 bases, J lost 9 bases, and 11 bases stayed unmatched. The CDR3 loop spans 14 amino acids. Germline CDR1 and CDR2: SGHKS and YYEKEE (reference sequence).

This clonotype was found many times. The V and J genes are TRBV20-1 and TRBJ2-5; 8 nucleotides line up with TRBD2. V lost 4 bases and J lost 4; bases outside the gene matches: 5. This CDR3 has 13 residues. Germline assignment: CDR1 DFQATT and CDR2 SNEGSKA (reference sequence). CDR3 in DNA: TGCAGTGCTATCAGCCTAGCGGGAGAGACCCAGTACTTC. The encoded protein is CSAISLAGETQYF.

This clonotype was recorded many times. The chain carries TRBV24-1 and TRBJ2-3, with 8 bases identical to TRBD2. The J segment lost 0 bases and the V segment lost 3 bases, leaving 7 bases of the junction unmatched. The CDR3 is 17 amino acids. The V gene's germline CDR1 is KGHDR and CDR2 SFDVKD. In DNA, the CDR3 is TGTGCCACCAGTGATGGATCGGGAGGGGCTAGCACAGATACGCAGTATTTT. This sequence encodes CATSDGSGGASTDTQYF.

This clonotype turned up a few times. CDR3 residues: CASSSPPRTTLAKNIQYF. CDR3 nucleotides: TGTGCCAGCAGCTCCCCACCCCGGACAACCCTAGCCAAAAACATTCAGTACTTC. The V and J genes are TRBV11-1 and TRBJ2-4; D is possibly TRBD1 (5 bases). Germline values: CDR1 SGHAT, CDR2 FQDESV (reference sequence). Between the trimmed V and J ends, which lost 4 bases and 0 bases, there was a span of 19 bases. The CDR3 spans 18 residues.